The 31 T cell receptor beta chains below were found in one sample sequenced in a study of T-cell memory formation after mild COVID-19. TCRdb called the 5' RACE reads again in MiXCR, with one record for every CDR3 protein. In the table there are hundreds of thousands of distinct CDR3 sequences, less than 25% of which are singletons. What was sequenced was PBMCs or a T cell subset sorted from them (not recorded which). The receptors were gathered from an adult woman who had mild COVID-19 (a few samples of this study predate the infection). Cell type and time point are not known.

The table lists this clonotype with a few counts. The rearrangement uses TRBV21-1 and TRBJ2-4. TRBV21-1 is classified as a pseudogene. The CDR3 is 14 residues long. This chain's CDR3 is CASSKVVRHHIQYF. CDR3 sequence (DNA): TGTGCCAGCAGCAAAGTGGTCCGACACCACATTCAGTACTTC.

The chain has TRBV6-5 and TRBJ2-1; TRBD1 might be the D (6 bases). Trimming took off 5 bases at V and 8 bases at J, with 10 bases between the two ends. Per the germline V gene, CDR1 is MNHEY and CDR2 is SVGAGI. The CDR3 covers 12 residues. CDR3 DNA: TGTGCCAGCAGTCCTGCAGGGGATGAGCAGTTCTTC. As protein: CASSPAGDEQFF.

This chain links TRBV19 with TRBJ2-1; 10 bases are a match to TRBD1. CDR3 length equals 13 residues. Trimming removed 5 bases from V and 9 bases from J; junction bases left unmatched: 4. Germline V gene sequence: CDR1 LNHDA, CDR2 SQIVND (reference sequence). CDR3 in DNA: TGTGCCAGTAGTGGGACAGGGGCGGGTGAGCAGTTCTTC. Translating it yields CASSGTGAGEQFF.

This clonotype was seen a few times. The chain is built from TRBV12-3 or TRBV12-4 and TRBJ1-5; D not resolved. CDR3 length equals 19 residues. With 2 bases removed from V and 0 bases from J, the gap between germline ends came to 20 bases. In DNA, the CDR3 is TGTGCCAGCAGTTTAAAAGTCTACGGGCTGAGTGGTAGCAATCAGCCCCAGCATTTT. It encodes CASSLKVYGLSGSNQPQHF.

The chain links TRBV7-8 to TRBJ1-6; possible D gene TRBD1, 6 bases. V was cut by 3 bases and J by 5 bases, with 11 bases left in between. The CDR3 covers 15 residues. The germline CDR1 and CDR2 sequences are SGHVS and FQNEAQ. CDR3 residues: CASSFSGADNSPLHF. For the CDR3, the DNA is TGTGCCAGCAGCTTTTCGGGGGCCGATAATTCACCCCTCCACTTT.

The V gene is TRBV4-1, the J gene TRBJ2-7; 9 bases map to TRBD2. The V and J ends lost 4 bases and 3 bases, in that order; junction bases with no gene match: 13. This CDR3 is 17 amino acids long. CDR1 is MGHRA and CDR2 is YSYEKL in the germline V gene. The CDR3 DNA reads TGCGCCAGCAGCCCAGGTCGAGCGGGGGGCCTCATCTACGAGCAGTACTTC. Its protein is CASSPGRAGGLIYEQYF.

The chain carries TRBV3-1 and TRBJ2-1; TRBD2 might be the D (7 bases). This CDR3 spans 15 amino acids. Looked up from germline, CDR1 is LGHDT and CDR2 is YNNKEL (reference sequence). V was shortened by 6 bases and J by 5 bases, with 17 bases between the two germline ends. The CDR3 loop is CASRRNGGPHNEQFF. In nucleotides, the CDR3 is TGTGCCAGCAGACGAAACGGGGGGCCGCACAATGAGCAGTTCTTC.

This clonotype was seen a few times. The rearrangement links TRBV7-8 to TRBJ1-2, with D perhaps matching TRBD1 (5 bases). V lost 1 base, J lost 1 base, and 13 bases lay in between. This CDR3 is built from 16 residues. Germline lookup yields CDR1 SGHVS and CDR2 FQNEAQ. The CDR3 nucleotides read TGTGCCAGCAGCTTAGAGGCAGGGACCCTTAACTATGGCTACACCTTC. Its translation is CASSLEAGTLNYGYTF.

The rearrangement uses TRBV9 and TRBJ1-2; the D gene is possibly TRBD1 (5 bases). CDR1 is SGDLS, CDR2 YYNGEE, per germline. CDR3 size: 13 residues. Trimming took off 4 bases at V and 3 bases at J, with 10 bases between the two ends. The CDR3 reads CASSPARDYGYTF. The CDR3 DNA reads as TGTGCCAGCAGCCCTGCCAGGGACTATGGCTACACCTTC.

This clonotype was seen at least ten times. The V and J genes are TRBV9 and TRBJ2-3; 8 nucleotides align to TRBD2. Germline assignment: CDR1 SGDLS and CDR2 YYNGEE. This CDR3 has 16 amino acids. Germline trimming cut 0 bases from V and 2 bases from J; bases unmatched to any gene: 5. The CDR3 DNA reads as TGTGCCAGCAGCGTAGGTGATAGCGGGAACACAGATACGCAGTATTTT. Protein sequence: CASSVGDSGNTDTQYF.

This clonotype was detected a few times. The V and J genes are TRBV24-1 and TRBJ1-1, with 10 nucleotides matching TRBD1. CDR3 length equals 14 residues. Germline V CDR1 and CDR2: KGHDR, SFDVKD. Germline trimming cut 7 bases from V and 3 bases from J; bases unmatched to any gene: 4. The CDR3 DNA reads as TGTGCCACCAGGGCGGGACAGGGGTACACTGAAGCTTTCTTT. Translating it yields CATRAGQGYTEAFF.

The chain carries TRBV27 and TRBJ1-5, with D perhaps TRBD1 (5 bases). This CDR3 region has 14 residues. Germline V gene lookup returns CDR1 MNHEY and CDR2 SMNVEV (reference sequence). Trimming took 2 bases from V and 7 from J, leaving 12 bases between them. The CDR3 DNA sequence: TGTGCCAGCAGTTTAAAGGGGTTGGGGCAGCCCCAGCATTTT. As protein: CASSLKGLGQPQHF.

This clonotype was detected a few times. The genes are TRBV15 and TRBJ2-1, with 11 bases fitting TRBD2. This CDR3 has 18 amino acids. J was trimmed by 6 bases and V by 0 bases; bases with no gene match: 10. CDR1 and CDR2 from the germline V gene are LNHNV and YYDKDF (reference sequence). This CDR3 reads CATSRDSLAGASGNEQFF. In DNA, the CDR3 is TGTGCCACCAGCAGAGATTCACTAGCGGGAGCCTCCGGCAATGAGCAGTTCTTC.

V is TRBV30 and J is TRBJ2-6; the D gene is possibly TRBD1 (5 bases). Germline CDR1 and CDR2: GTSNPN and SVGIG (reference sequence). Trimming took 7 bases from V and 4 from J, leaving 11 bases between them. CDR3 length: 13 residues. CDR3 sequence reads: CAFGHTGANVLTF. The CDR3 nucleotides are TGTGCCTTCGGACATACCGGGGCCAACGTCCTGACTTTC.

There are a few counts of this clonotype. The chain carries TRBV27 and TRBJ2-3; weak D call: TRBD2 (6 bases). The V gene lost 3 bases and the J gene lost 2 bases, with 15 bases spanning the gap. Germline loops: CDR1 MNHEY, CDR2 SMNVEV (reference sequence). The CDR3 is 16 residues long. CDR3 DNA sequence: TGTGCCAGCAGTTTCGGCCTGGAGGGACCCACAGATACGCAGTATTTT. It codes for CASSFGLEGPTDTQYF.

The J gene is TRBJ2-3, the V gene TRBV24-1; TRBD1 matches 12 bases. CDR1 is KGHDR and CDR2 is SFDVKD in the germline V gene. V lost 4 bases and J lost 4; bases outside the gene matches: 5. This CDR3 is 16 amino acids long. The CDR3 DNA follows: TGTGCCACCAGTGACCCCGGGACAGGGGGCTCAGATACGCAGTATTTT. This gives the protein CATSDPGTGGSDTQYF.

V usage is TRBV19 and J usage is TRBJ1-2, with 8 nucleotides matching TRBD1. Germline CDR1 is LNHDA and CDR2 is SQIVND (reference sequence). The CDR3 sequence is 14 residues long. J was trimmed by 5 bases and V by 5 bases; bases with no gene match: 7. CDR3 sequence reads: CASSAARTGYGYTF. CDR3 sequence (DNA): TGTGCCAGTAGTGCCGCCCGGACAGGGTATGGCTACACCTTC.

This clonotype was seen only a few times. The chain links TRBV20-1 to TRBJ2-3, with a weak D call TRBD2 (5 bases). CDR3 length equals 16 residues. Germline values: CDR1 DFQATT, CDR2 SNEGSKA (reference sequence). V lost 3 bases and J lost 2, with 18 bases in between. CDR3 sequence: CSARRPLSGNTDTQYF. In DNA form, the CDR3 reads TGCAGTGCTAGGCGCCCCCTCTCGGGGAACACAGATACGCAGTATTTT.

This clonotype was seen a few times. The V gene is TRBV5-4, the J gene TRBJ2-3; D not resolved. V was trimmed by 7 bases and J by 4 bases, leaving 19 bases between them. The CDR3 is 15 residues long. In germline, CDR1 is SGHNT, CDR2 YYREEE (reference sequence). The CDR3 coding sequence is TGTGCCAGCGGCATAGTCACTCGGACCCCAGATACGCAGTATTTT. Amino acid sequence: CASGIVTRTPDTQYF. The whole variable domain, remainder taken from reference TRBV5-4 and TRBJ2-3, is ETGVTQSPTHLIKTRGQQVTLRCSSQSGHNTVSWYQQALGQGPQFIFQYYREEENGRGNFPPRFSGLQFPNYSSELNVNALELDDSALYLCASGIVTRTPDTQYFGPGTRLTVL.

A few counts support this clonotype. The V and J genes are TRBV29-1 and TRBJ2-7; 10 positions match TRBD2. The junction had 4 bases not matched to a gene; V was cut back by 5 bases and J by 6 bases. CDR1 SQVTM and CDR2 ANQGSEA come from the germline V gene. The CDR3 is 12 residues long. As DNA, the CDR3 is TGCAGCGTTCGGCTAGCGGGGGTCGAGCAGTACTTC. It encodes CSVRLAGVEQYF.

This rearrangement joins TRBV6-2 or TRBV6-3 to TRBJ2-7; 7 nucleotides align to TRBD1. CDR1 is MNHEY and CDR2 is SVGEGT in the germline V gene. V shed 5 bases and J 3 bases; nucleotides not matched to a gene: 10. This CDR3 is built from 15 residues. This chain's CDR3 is CASSKGRDSDYEQYF. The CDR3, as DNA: TGTGCCAGCAGTAAAGGCCGGGACAGTGACTACGAGCAGTACTTC.

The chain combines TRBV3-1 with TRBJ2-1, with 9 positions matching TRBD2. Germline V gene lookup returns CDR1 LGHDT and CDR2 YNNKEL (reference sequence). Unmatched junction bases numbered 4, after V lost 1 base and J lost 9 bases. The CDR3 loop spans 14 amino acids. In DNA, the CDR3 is TGTGCCAGCAGCCAAGGGCGGGGGGGCGTTGAGCAGTTCTTC. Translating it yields CASSQGRGGVEQFF.

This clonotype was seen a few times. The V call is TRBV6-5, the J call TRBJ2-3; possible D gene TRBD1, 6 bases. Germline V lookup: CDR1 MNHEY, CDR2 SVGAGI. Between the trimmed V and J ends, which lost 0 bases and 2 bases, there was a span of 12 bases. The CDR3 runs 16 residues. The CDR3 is CASSYSGRGATDTQYF. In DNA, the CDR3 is TGTGCCAGCAGTTACTCGGGCAGGGGAGCCACAGATACGCAGTATTTT.

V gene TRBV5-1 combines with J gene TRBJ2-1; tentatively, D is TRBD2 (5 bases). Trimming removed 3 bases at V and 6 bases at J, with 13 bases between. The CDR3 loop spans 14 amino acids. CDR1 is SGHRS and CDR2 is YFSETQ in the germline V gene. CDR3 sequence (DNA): TGCGCCAGCAGCTGGACTTACCTCGGCAATGAGCAGTTCTTC. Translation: CASSWTYLGNEQFF.

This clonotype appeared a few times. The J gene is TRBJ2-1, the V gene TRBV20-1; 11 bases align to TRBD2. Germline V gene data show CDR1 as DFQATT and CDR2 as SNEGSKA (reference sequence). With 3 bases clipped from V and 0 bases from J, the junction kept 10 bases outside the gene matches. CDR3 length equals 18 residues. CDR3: CSARTSSGGIFSYNEQFF. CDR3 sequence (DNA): TGCAGTGCTAGGACCTCTAGCGGGGGGATCTTCTCCTACAATGAGCAGTTCTTC.

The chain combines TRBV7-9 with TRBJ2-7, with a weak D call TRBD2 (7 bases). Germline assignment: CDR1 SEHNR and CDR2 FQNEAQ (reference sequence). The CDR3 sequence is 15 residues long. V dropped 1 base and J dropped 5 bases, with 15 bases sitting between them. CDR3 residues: CASSLGVWEGDEQYF. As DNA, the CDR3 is TGTGCCAGCAGCTTAGGCGTCTGGGAGGGGGACGAGCAGTACTTC.

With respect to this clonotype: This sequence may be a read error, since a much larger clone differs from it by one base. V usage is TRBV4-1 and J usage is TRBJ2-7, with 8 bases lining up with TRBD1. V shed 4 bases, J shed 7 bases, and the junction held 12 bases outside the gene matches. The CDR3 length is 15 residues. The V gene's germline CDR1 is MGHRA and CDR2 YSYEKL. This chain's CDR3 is CASSPYRDRWFEQYF. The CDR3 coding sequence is TGCGCCAGCAGCCCCTACCGGGACAGGTGGTTTGAGCAGTACTTC.

Here the CDR3 DNA reads TGCGCCAGTACCACTAGCGGCAGGACAGATACGCAGTATTTT. It specifies CASTTSGRTDTQYF. This chain joins TRBV5-1 and TRBJ2-3; 8 positions agree with TRBD2. After removal of 8 bases from V and 3 bases from J, the junction contained 8 bases not matched to a gene. The CDR3 length is 14 residues. CDR1 is SGHRS and CDR2 is YFSETQ in the germline V gene. Variable domain in full (rest from reference TRBV5-1 and TRBJ2-3): KAGVTQTPRYLIKTRGQQVTLSCSPISGHRSVSWYQQTPGQGLQFLFEYFSETQRNKGNFPGRFSGRQFSNSRSEMNVSTLELGDSALYLCASTTSGRTDTQYFGPGTRLTVL.

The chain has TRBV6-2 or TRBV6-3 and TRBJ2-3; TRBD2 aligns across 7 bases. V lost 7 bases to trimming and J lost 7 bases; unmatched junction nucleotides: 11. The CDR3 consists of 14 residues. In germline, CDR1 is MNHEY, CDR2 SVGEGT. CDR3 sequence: CASIGLESFYTQYF. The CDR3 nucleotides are TGTGCCAGCATTGGACTAGAATCTTTTTATACGCAGTATTTT.

CDR3 region: CSARGTTSYEQYF. The CDR3 DNA sequence: TGCAGTGCTAGGGGGACTACCTCCTACGAGCAGTACTTC. This chain connects TRBV20-1 to TRBJ2-7; 7 nucleotides align to TRBD2. The CDR3 runs to 13 residues. The junction had 2 bases not matched to a gene; V was cut back by 3 bases and J by 0 bases. The germline CDR1 and CDR2 sequences are DFQATT and SNEGSKA (reference sequence).

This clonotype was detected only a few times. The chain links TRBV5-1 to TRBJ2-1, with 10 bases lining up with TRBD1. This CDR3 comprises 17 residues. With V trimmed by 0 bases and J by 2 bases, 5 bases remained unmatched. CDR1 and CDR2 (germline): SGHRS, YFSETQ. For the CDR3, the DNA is TGCGCCAGCAGCTTGGCCGGACAGGGGGGCCCCTACAATGAGCAGTTCTTC. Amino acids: CASSLAGQGGPYNEQFF.